This T cell receptor beta chain is from a study of PD-1 blockade in classical Hodgkin lymphoma. Autologous stem cell transplantation was followed by relapse in every patient, and brentuximab vedotin exposure varied. V was shortened by 5 bases and J by 6 bases, with 17 bases between the two germline ends. The CDR3 is 14 residues long. In germline, CDR1 is SGHTA, CDR2 FQGNSA. The table came from immunoSEQ multiplex PCR; TCRdb's copy has only in-frame clones and leaves some out. The profile shows 100,000 to 130,000 clones, around 89% of them singletons. This rearrangement joins TRBV7-2 to TRBJ2-7, with a possible D match to TRBD2 (7 bases). The specimen was peripheral blood mononuclear cells (PBMCs), collected before the second cycle of nivolumab. The sequence was obtained from a human donor with classical Hodgkin lymphoma. The CDR3 DNA reads as TGTGCCAGCAGCATAAGGGGGGAGGGCCTCGAGCAGTACTTC. Amino acids: CASSIRGEGLEQYF.